Sequencing of this T cell receptor beta chain was carried out in a study of T cells after yellow fever vaccination (dated by TCRdb to the late 2010s). As for the study more broadly: The SMART-Seq v4 Ultra Low Input RNA kit was used to prepare libraries from fractions with low cell numbers. To track T-cell clones before and after primary and booster YFV17D yellow fever vaccination, bulk TCR alpha and beta repertoires were sequenced longitudinally. Two healthy male donors made up the cohort, one aged 18 to 29 years and the other aged 30 to 40 years. Blood samples were taken at several timepoints before and after primary and secondary immunization, and bulk PBMC replicates and cell subsets were isolated. Paper-wide results and their limitations: Compared with the primary T-cell response, the secondary T-cell response was faster but weaker, reaching its peak on day 5 rather than on day 15. Because abundant contaminating clonotypes from the bulk population could be contained in FACS-sorted repertoires, computational filtering was required. A small fraction of clonotypes showed up in both the CD4 and CD8 compartments, probably as a result of convergent recombination. After the booster, most of the clones that had expanded following primary vaccination were detected again (approximately 95% of CD4 and 88% of CD8), which suggests that memory was broadly maintained. Because only two donors were included in the study, the extent to which the findings can be generalized is limited.

TCR cDNA was synthesized by 5'RACE template switching, through which a universal primer site and unique molecular identifiers were introduced. Priming for cDNA synthesis came from both the TCR alpha and TCR beta constant segments. Two PCR steps were used to amplify libraries, with sample barcodes and sequencing adapters being added in the second step. Sequencing of libraries was done on Illumina HiSeq 2500 (2x100 bp) or NovaSeq (2x150 bp). In the paper's pipeline: Reads were demultiplexed and collapsed into UMI consensus sequences with MIGEC, and V(D)J alignment was performed with MiXCR. Using edgeR on replicate PBMC samples, clonotypes were called vaccine-responding if FDR was below 0.01 and the log2 fold change was above 5 up to day 15. Bulk clonotypes were assigned CD4 or CD8 identity according to which sequenced CD4 or CD8 repertoire held them at higher abundance. TCRdb's own reprocessing of the public reads used fastp at Q25 and MiXCR and kept productive beta chains. Rows are unified per CDR3 protein, each entry keeping the most common DNA and genes. What appears here as the V and J calls and clone size reflects TCRdb's work, not the paper's. Within this sample are a few hundred thousand distinct CDR3 sequences, with roughly 6.8% of them counted one time only. Of the sample, approximately 1.1% is held by the ten largest clones.

The CDR3 starts with the cysteine, ends with the phenylalanine, and has 15 residues. Left in the record is the CDR3 DNA by itself, 45 bases read in frame from the first base. The germline V end is reduced by 6 bases and the J end by 5 bases; junction bases left unmatched: 8. As encoded in the germline V gene (reference sequence), CDR1 is LGHDT while CDR2 is YNNKEL. Many counts were recorded for this clonotype. What this receptor recognizes is not known. Nothing much larger sits one base from this clone, and base qualities are not available. The label giving this sample's treatment or condition can be read as: live attenuated yellow fever vaccine strain. A standard Ficoll-Paque protocol was used to isolate PBMCs from peripheral blood. CD4 and CD8 T-cell fractions were isolated with Dynabeads CD4 and CD8 positive selection kits. TriZol was used to extract RNA from bulk PBMCs, CD4 and CD8 fractions, and dextramer-positive and dextramer-negative fractions.

This chain joins TRBV3-1 to TRBJ2-2; 8 bases in between match TRBD1. The source of this sequence is a man younger than 40 who received the YFV17D yellow fever vaccine. The starting material was CD4+ T cells sorted from PBMCs, obtained on the day of the yellow fever booster vaccination. For the CDR3, the sequence is CASRRQGIKTGELFF. The DNA sequence reads TGTGCCAGCAGAAGACAGGGGATCAAGACCGGGGAGCTGTTTTTT.